Listed below are T cell receptor beta chains from one sample, sequenced in a study of T cells after yellow fever vaccination. MiXCR was run by TCRdb on the 5' RACE reads, yielding one entry per CDR3 protein. The sample includes fewer than 650,000 distinct CDR3 sequences, 20% to 25% seen only once; the top ten take roughly a sixth. The specimen comprised PBMCs, sampled 20 to 25 days after the first yellow fever vaccination. The source is a man aged 18 to 29 who received the YFV17D yellow fever vaccine. Both conserved end residues are part of each CDR3. A D gene is named only where the DNA matches it firmly. Rows may omit the clone size; those that give it use once, few, many or a size class.

>.|TRBD1|TRBV10-1|TRBJ2-7
TGCGCCAGCAGTGGGGGACAGGGGGTCCCCTACTACGAGCAGTACTTC
CASSGGQGVPYYEQYF
>few|.|TRBV18|TRBJ2-3
TGTGCCAGCTTACCGGGACAAGGAAAGGCCACAGATACGCAGTATTTT
CASLPGQGKATDTQYF
>few|TRBD1|TRBV20-1|TRBJ2-7
TGCAGTGCTAGAGCCCGGACAGGGTCCTACGAGCAGTACTTC
CSARARTGSYEQYF
>many|TRBD1|TRBV7-8|TRBJ1-5
TGTGCCAGCAGTTCAGGGGGCTTCAATCAGCCCCAGCATTTT
CASSSGGFNQPQHF
>many|TRBD2|TRBV20-1|TRBJ2-7
TGCAGTGCGAAGTCCCCCAGCGGGGCCTACGAGCAGTACTTC
CSAKSPSGAYEQYF
>few|.|TRBV20-1|TRBJ2-2
TGCAGTGGGGTCAAGGGGGGGGCGAACACCGGGGAGCTGTTTTTT
CSGVKGGANTGELFF
>.|.|TRBV5-1|TRBJ1-3
TGCGCCAGCAGCTTGGCGGGGAGTCGGTTTGGAAACACCATATATTTT
CASSLAGSRFGNTIYF
>few|TRBD2|TRBV5-1|TRBJ2-1
TGCGCCAGCAGCTTATTACTAGCGGGGGACTACAATGAGCAGTTCTTC
CASSLLLAGDYNEQFF
>.|TRBD2|TRBV5-1|TRBJ2-5
TGCGCCAGCAGCCTTCGGACTAGCGGGGGGGAACAAGAGACCCAGTACTTC
CASSLRTSGGEQETQYF
>many|.|TRBV3-1|TRBJ1-3
TGTGCCAGCAGCCAAGGTGGAAACACCATATATTTT
CASSQGGNTIYF
>.|.|TRBV7-2|TRBJ1-6
TGTGCCAGCAGCTTACTTTTGGACAATTCACCCCTCCACTTT
CASSLLLDNSPLHF
>few|.|TRBV5-4|TRBJ2-3
TGTGCCAGCAGCTTGGACTGGGTGGGTGATACGCAGTATTTT
CASSLDWVGDTQYF
>.|.|TRBV6-1|TRBJ1-4
TGTGCCAGCACCTACCTGGCAGGGAGGTGGGAAAAACTGTTTTTT
CASTYLAGRWEKLFF
>few|TRBD1|TRBV5-6|TRBJ2-3
TGTGCCAGCAGCTCGAGTCCCGGGACAGGGGGCTGGTTGACAGATACGCAGTATTTT
CASSSSPGTGGWLTDTQYF
>few|.|TRBV5-1|TRBJ1-2
TGCGCCAGCAGCGTAATGGACAGATCTAACTATGGCTACACCTTC
CASSVMDRSNYGYTF
>few|.|TRBV18|TRBJ1-5
TGTGCCAGCTCATTTCTCGAAGATCAGCCCCAGCATTTT
CASSFLEDQPQHF
>.|.|TRBV9|TRBJ2-7
TGTGCCAGCAGCCCGCGGACGGGGTACTCCTACGAGCAGTACTTC
CASSPRTGYSYEQYF
>few|.|TRBV12-3/TRBV12-4|TRBJ2-2
TGTGCCAGCAGTTTAGGGTCAGTCGTCACCGGGGAGCTGTTTTTT
CASSLGSVVTGELFF